A single sample gave rise to the 15 T cell receptor beta chains below, sequenced in a study of blood T cell repertoires in COVID-19. The table came from immunoSEQ multiplex PCR; TCRdb's copy has only in-frame clones and leaves some out. The table records fewer than 500,000 clones, roughly 91% of them present only once. The sequenced material came from peripheral blood. Receptors were obtained from a woman under 40 with acute or convalescent COVID-19.

CDR3 coding DNA: TGTGCCAGCAGTCCGGGGCGGGGGGCCCGCAATCAGCCCCAGCATTTT. It codes for CASSPGRGARNQPQHF. This chain connects TRBV28 to TRBJ1-5; a possible D gene is TRBD1 (6 bases). V lost 5 bases and J 2 bases, leaving 16 bases between the germline ends. CDR1 is MDHEN, CDR2 SYDVKM, per germline. This CDR3 has 16 amino acids.

This CDR3 is CASSTHRVSNYGYTF. Written as DNA, the CDR3 is TGTGCCAGCAGTACGCACAGGGTCTCTAACTATGGCTACACCTTC. J is TRBJ1-2 and V is TRBV6-5, with D maybe TRBD1 (6 bases). The V gene's germline CDR1 is MNHEY and CDR2 SVGAGI. CDR3 length: 15 amino acids. V was clipped by 5 bases and J by 0 bases, with 13 bases between them.

The chain uses TRBV29-1 and TRBJ2-5, with D perhaps matching TRBD2 (6 bases). V was shortened by 4 bases and J by 2 bases, with 14 bases between the two germline ends. Germline CDR1 is SQVTM and CDR2 is ANQGSEA. The CDR3 runs to 14 residues. The CDR3 sequence: CSVVIGLSQETQYF. The CDR3 nucleotides are TGCAGCGTTGTTATTGGACTATCACAAGAGACCCAGTACTTC.

The rearrangement joins TRBV14 to TRBJ1-2; no clear D gene. The CDR3 is made up of 12 amino acids. The V end was cut by 4 bases, the J end by 4 bases, with 7 bases between. Germline V gene data show CDR1 as SGHDN and CDR2 as FVKESK. The CDR3 nucleotides are TGTGCCAGCAGCCTTGGAGTCTATGGCTACACCTTC. Protein product: CASSLGVYGYTF.

This chain connects TRBV27 to TRBJ2-5; TRBD2 matches 8 bases. V gave up 5 bases and J gave up 2 bases; unmatched junction bases: 10. From germline, CDR1 is MNHEY and CDR2 SMNVEV (reference sequence). CDR3 length: 16 amino acids. CDR3 loop: CASSLRGAGEQETQYF. CDR3 nucleotides: TGTGCCAGCAGTCTCCGGGGAGCGGGGGAACAAGAGACCCAGTACTTC.

This sequence joins TRBV2 and TRBJ2-7, with a tentative D call TRBD1 (6 bases). The length of the CDR3 is 15 residues. CDR1 and CDR2 (germline): SNHLY, FYNNEI. V shed 2 bases and J shed 5 bases, with 16 bases lying between them. CDR3 residues: CASSEIGSGADEQYF. CDR3 coding DNA: TGTGCCAGCAGTGAAATCGGGTCAGGGGCCGACGAGCAGTACTTC.

The CDR3 region has the DNA TGTGCCACCAGTGATCACCGGGACAGGGGTGGTGGTACGCAGTATTTT. Its translation is CATSDHRDRGGGTQYF. J is TRBJ2-3 and V is TRBV24-1; TRBD1 aligns across 10 bases. The CDR3 totals 16 residues. Trimming at V came to 3 bases and at J to 8 bases, leaving 10 bases not matched to a gene. Germline V gene data show CDR1 as KGHDR and CDR2 as SFDVKD.

The chain carries TRBV28 and TRBJ1-6; 8 nucleotides align to TRBD1. CDR3 size: 13 residues. The V gene's germline CDR1 is MDHEN and CDR2 SYDVKM. The junction had 4 bases not matched to a gene; V was cut back by 7 bases and J by 8 bases. The CDR3 bases are TGTGCCAGCAAGGCGACAGGGGATTCACCCCTCCACTTT. Encoded protein: CASKATGDSPLHF.

The V and J genes are TRBV3-1 (or the pseudogene TRBV3-2) and TRBJ1-6; 8 bases agree with TRBD1. There are 15 residues in the CDR3. From germline, CDR1 is LGHDT and CDR2 YNNKEL (reference sequence). With 4 bases clipped from V and 5 bases from J, the junction kept 4 bases outside the gene matches. The CDR3 sequence: CASSRQGKDNSPLHF. The CDR3 DNA reads as TGTGCCAGCAGCCGACAGGGGAAAGATAATTCACCCCTCCACTTT.

This chain links TRBV10-2 with TRBJ1-1; no definite D call. CDR3 length: 13 amino acids. Trimming pared 8 bases from V and 1 base from J, leaving 11 bases between. Germline V gene data show CDR1 as WSHSY and CDR2 as SAAADI. The CDR3 sequence: CASLRRGNTEAFF. CDR3 nucleotide sequence: TGCGCCAGCTTGAGACGGGGGAACACTGAAGCTTTCTTT.

The CDR3 DNA is TGCGCCAGCCGACTTAGCGGTGACTTCACAGATACGCAGTATTTT. This codes for CASRLSGDFTDTQYF. The genes are TRBV5-1 and TRBJ2-3; D is perhaps TRBD2 (6 bases). The germline V gene has CDR1 SGHRS and CDR2 YFSETQ. CDR3 length equals 15 residues. V was shortened by 7 bases and J by 2 bases, with 17 bases between the two germline ends.

The genes are TRBV2 and TRBJ2-3, with D perhaps matching TRBD2 (6 bases). CDR3 length: 12 residues. The V end lost 10 bases, the J end lost 4 bases, and 12 bases lay between the germline ends. The germline CDR1 and CDR2 sequences are SNHLY and FYNNEI. The CDR3 coding sequence is TGTGCCATGGGGACTTCGGCAGATACGCAGTATTTT. Translation: CAMGTSADTQYF.

The chain combines TRBV4-2 with TRBJ1-2; TRBD1 is a possible D gene (6 bases). Germline values: CDR1 LGHNA, CDR2 YNFKEQ. The V gene lost 4 bases and the J gene lost 8 bases, with 11 bases spanning the gap. The CDR3 consists of 12 residues. The CDR3 DNA sequence: TGTGCCAGCAGCCCGTCGGGGGGCGGCTACACCTTC. It encodes CASSPSGGGYTF.

This chain connects TRBV30 to TRBJ1-2; 7 bases line up with TRBD1. The V and J ends lost 2 bases and 7 bases, in that order; junction bases with no gene match: 16. The CDR3 is made up of 16 amino acids. Germline CDR1 is GTSNPN and CDR2 is SVGIG (reference sequence). For the CDR3, the DNA is TGTGCCTGGAGTACTCCGGGTACAGGGGTAAACGGTGGCTACACCTTC. This sequence encodes CAWSTPGTGVNGGYTF.

This rearrangement joins TRBV4-1 to TRBJ1-3, with a possible D match to TRBD1 (6 bases). The germline gives CDR1 MGHRA, CDR2 YSYEKL. V was shortened by 3 bases and J by 0 bases, with 15 bases between the two germline ends. The length of the CDR3 is 17 residues. CDR3 DNA: TGCGCCAGCAGCCAGGTAGACAGGAGTCTCTCTGGAAACACCATATATTTT. It yields the protein CASSQVDRSLSGNTIYF.